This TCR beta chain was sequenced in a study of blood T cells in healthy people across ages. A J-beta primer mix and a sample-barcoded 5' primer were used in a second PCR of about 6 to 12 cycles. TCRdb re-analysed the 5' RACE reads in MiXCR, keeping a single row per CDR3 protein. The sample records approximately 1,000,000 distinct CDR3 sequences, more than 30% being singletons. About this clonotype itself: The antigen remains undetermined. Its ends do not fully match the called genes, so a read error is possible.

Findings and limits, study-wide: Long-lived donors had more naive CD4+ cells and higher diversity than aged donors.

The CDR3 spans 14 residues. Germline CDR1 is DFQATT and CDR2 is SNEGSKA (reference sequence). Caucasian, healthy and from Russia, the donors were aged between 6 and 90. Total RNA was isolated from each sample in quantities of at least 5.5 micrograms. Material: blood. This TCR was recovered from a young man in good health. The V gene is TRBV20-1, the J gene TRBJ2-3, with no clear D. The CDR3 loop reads CSAHSGPSTATRYF. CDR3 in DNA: TGCAGTGCTCACTCCGGGCCCAGCACAGCTACGCGGTATTTT.